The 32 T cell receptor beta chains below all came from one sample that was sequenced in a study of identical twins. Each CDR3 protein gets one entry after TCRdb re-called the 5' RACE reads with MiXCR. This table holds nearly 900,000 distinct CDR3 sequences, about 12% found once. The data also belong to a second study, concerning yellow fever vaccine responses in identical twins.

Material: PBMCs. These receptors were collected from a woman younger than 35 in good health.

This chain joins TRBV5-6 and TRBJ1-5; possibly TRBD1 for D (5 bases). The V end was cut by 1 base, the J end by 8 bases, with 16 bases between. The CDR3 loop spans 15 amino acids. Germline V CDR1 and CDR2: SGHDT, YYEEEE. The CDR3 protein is CASSLWDGGREPQHF. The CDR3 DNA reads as TGTGCCAGCAGCTTGTGGGACGGAGGCAGGGAGCCCCAGCATTTT.

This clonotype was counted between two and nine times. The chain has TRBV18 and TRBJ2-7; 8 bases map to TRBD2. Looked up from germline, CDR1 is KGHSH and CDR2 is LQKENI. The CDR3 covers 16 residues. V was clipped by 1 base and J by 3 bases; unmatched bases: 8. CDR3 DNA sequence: TGTGCCAGCTCACCACTGAAGCTAGCGGGTTTCTACGAGCAGTACTTC. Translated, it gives CASSPLKLAGFYEQYF.

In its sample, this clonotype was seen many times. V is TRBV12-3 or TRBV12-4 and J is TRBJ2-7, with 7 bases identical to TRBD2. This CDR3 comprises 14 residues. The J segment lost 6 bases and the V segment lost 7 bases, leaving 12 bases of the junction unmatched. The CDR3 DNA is TGTGCCAGCACCTGGGAGGGAGAGGGGCCCGAGCAGTACTTC. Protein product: CASTWEGEGPEQYF.

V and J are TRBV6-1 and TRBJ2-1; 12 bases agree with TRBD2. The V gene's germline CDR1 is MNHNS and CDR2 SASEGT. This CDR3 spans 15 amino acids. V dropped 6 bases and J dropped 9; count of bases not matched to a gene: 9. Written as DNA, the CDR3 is TGTGCCAGCAGGCCCCTAGCGGGGGGGCCTGGTGAGCAGTTCTTC. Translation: CASRPLAGGPGEQFF.

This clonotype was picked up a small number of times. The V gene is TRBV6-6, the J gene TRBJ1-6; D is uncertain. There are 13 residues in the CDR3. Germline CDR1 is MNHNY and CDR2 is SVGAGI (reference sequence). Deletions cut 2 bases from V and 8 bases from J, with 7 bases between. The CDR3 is CASSYPHDSPLHF. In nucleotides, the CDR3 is TGTGCCAGCAGTTACCCCCATGATTCACCCCTCCACTTT.

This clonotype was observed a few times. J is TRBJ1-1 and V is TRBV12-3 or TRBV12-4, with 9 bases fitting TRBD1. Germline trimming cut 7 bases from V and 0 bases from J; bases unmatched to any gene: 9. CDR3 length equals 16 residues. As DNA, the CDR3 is TGTGCCAGCATGACGGGACAGGGAAGGATGAACACTGAAGCTTTCTTT. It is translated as CASMTGQGRMNTEAFF.

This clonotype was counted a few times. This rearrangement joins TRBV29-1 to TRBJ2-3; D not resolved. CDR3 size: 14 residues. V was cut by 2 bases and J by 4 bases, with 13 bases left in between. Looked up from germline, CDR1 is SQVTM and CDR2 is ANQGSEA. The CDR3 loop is CSVEPTERSDTQYF. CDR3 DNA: TGCAGCGTTGAACCGACCGAGAGGTCAGATACGCAGTATTTT.

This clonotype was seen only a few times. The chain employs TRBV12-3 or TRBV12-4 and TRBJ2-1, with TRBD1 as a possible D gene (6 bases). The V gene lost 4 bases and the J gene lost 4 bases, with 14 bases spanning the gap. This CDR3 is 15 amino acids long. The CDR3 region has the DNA TGTGCCAGCAGTTCCTCCGGGACATTATACAATGAGCAGTTCTTC. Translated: CASSSSGTLYNEQFF.

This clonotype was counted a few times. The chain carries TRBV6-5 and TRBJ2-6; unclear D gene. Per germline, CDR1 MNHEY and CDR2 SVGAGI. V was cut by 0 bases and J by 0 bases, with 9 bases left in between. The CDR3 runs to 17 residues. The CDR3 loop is CASSYSPDLSGANVLTF. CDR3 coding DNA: TGTGCCAGCAGTTACTCACCCGATCTCTCTGGGGCCAACGTCCTGACTTTC.

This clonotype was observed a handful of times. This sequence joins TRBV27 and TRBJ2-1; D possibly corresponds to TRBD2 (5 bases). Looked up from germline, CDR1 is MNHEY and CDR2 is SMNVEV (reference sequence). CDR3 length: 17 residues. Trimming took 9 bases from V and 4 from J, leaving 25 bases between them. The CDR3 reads CASNPLSSSNIYNEQFF. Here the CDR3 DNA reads TGTGCCAGTAACCCTCTTTCCTCTAGCAATATATACAATGAGCAGTTCTTC.

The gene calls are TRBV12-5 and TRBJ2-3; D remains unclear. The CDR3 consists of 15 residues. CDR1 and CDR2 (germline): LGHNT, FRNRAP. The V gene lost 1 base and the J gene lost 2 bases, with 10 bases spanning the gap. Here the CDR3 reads CASGLEGLPTDTQYF. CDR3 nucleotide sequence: TGTGCTAGTGGTTTGGAGGGCCTCCCCACAGATACGCAGTATTTT. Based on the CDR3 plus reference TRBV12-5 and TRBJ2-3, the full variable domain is DARVTQTPRHKVTEMGQEVTMRCQPILGHNTVFWYRQTMMQGLELLAYFRNRAPLDDSGMPKDRFSAEMPDATLATLKIQPSEPRDSAVYFCASGLEGLPTDTQYFGPGTRLTVL.

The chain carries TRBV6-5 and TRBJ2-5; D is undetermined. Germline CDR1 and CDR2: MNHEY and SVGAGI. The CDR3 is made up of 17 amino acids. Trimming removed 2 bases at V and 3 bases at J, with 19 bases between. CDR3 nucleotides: TGTGCCAGCAGTTACCGTCCGGGTCGGCTACTCGAAGAGACCCAGTACTTC. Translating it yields CASSYRPGRLLEETQYF.

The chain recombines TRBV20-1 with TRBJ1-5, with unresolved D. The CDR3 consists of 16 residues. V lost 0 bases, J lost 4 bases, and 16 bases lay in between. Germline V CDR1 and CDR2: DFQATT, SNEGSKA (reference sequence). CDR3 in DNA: TGCAGTGCTAGAGATCCCCAAGGCAGCCAAAATCAGCCCCAGCATTTT. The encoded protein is CSARDPQGSQNQPQHF.

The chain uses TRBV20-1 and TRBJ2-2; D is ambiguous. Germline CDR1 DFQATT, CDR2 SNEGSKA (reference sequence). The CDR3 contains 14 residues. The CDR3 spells CSAFQPPNTGELFF. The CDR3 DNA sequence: TGCAGCGCTTTCCAACCACCGAACACCGGGGAGCTGTTTTTT.

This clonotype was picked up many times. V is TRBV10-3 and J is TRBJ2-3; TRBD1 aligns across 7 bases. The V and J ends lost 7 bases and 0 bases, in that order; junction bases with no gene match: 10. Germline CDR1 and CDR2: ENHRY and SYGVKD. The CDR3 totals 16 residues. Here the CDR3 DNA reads TGTGCCATCACCGACGACCCAGGGGGAAGCACAGATACGCAGTATTTT. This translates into CAITDDPGGSTDTQYF.

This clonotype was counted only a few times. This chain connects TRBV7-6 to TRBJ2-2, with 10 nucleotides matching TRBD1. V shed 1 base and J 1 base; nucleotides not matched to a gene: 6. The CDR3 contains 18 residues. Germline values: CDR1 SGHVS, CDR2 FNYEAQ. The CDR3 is CASSLGPWTGGNTGELFF. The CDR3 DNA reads TGTGCCAGCAGCTTAGGCCCCTGGACAGGGGGGAACACCGGGGAGCTGTTTTTT.

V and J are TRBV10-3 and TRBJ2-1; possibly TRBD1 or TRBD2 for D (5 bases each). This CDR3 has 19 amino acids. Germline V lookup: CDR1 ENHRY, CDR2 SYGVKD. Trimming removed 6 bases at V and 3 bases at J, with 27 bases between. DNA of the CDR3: TGTGCCATCAGGCCACCGGACGGGGCGTTTTTTGGGCTCTACAATGAGCAGTTCTTC. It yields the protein CAIRPPDGAFFGLYNEQFF.

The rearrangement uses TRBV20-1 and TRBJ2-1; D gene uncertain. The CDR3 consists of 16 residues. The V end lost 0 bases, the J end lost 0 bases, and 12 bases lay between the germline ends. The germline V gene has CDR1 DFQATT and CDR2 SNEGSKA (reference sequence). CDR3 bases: TGCAGTGCTAGAGATCTAGGACCAAACTCCTACAATGAGCAGTTCTTC. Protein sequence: CSARDLGPNSYNEQFF.

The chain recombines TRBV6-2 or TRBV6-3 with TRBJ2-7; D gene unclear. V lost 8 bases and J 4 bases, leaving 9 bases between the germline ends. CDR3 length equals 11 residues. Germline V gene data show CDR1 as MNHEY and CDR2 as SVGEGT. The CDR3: CASGNVYEQYF. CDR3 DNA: TGTGCCAGCGGCAATGTGTACGAGCAGTACTTC.

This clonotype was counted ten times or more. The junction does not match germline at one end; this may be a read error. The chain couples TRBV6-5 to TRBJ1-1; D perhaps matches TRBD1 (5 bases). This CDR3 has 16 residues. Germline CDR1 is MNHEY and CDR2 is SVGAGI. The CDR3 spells CASSYLYQGTNTKAFF. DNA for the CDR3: TGTGCCAGCAGTTATTTGTACCAGGGAACTAACACTAAAGCTTTCTTT.

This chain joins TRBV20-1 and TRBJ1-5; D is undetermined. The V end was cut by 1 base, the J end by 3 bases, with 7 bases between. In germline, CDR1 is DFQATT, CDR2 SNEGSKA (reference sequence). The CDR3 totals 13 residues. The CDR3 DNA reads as TGCAGTGCTAGAGGGGCAACCAATCAGCCCCAGCATTTT. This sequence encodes CSARGATNQPQHF.

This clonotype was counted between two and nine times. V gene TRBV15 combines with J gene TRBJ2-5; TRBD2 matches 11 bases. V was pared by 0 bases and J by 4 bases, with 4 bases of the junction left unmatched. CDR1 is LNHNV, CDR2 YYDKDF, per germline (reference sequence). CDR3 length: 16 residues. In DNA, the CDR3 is TGTGCCACCAGCAGAGAGGTAGCGGGGGGGCTAGAGACCCAGTACTTC. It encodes CATSREVAGGLETQYF.

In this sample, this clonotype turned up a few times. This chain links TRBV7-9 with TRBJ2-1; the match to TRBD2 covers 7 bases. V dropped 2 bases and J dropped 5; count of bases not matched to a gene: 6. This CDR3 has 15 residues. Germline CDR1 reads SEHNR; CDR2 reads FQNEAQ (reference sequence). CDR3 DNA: TGTGCCAGCAGCTTACGGCGGGAGTTAAACAATGAGCAGTTCTTC. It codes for CASSLRRELNNEQFF. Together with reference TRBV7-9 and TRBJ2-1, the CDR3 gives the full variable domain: DTGVSQNPRHKITKRGQNVTFRCDPISEHNRLYWYRQTLGQGPEFLTYFQNEAQLEKSRLLSDRFSAERPKGSFSTLEIQRTEQGDSAMYLCASSLRRELNNEQFFGPGTRLTVL.

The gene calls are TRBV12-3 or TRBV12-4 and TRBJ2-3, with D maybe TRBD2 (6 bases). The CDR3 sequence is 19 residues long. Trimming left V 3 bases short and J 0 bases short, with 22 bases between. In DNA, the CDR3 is TGTGCCAGCAGTTTCGGCCTTGGGGCTAGCGCCTCTAGCACAGATACGCAGTATTTT. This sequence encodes CASSFGLGASASSTDTQYF.

Here the CDR3 DNA reads TGCAGTGCTAGTCCCGGACTAGCGGGAGGGCCGTCCTACGAGCAGTACTTC. Its translation is CSASPGLAGGPSYEQYF. The chain couples TRBV20-1 to TRBJ2-7, with 15 nucleotides matching TRBD2. The CDR3 length is 17 residues. Germline V gives CDR1 DFQATT, CDR2 SNEGSKA (reference sequence). J lost 1 base, V lost 3 bases, and 7 bases had no gene match.

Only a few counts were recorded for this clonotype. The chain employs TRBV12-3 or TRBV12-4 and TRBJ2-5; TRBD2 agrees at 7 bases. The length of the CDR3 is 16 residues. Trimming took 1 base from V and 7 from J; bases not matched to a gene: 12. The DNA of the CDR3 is TGTGCCAGCAGTTTAGAGTCGGCGGGAGCTGGTTGGACCCAGTACTTC. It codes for CASSLESAGAGWTQYF.

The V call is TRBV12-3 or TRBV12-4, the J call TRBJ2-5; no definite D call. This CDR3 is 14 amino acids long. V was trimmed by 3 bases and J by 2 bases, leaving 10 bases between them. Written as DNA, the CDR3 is TGTGCCAGCAGTTTGAGCCAGTTTCAAGAGACCCAGTACTTC. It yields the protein CASSLSQFQETQYF.

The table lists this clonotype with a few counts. CDR3 region: CSARDLENTEAFF. The CDR3, as DNA: TGCAGTGCTAGAGATCTAGAGAACACTGAAGCTTTCTTT. The chain joins TRBV20-1 to TRBJ1-1; no definite D call. V was cut by 0 bases and J by 1 base, with 6 bases left in between. The germline gives CDR1 DFQATT, CDR2 SNEGSKA (reference sequence). This CDR3 spans 13 amino acids.

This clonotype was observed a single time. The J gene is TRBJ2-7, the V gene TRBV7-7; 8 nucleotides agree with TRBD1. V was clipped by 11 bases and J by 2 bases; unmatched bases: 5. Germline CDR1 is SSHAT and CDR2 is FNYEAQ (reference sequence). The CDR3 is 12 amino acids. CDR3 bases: TGTGCCGACCGGGACAGGACCTACGAGCAGTACGTC. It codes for CADRDRTYEQYV.

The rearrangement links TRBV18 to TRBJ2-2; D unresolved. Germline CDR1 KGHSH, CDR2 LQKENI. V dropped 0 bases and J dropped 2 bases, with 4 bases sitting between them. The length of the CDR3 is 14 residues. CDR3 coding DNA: TGTGCCAGCTCACCACCTCAAAACACCGGGGAGCTGTTTTTT. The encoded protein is CASSPPQNTGELFF.

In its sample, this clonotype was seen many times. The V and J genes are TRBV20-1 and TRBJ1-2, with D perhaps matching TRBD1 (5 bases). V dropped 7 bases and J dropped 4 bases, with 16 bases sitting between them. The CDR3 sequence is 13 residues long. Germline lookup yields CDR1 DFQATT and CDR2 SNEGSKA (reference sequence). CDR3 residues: CSGGPRGTYGYTF. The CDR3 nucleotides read TGCAGTGGGGGCCCCCGGGGGACCTATGGCTACACCTTC.

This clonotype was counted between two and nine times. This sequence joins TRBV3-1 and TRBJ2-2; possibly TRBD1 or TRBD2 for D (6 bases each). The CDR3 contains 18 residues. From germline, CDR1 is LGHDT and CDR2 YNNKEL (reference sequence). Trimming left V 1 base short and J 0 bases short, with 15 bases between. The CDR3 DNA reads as TGTGCCAGCAGCCAAGCGGGGGCTGGGTTTTCGAACACCGGGGAGCTGTTTTTT. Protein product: CASSQAGAGFSNTGELFF.